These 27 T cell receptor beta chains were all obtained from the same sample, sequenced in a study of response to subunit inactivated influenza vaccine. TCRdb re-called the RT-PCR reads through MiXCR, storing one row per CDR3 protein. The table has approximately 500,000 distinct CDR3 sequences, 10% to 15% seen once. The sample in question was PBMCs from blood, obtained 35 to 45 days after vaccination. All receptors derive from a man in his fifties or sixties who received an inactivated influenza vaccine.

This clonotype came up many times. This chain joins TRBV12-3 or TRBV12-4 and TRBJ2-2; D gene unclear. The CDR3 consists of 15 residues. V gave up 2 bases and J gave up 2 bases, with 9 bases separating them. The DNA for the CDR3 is TGTGCCAGCAGTTTAAGGGCTCTCAACACCGGGGAGCTGTTTTTT. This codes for CASSLRALNTGELFF.

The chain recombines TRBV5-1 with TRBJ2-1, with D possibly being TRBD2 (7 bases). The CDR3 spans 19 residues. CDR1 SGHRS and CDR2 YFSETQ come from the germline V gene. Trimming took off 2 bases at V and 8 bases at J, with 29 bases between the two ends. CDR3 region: CASSLFRGALRESVDEQFF. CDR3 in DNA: TGCGCCAGCAGCTTATTCAGGGGCGCGTTGCGGGAGAGTGTCGATGAGCAGTTCTTC.

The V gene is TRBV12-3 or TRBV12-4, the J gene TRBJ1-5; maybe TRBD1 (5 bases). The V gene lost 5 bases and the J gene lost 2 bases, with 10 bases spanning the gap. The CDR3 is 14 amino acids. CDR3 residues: CASSQATGNQPQHF. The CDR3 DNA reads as TGTGCCAGCAGTCAGGCGACAGGCAATCAGCCCCAGCATTTT.

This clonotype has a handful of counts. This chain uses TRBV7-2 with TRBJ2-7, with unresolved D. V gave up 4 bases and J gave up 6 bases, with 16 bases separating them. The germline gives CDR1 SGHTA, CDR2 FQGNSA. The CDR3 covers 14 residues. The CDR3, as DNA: TGTGCCAGCAGCTGGTTAAAGGGATCCGGCGAGCAGTACTTC. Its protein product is CASSWLKGSGEQYF.

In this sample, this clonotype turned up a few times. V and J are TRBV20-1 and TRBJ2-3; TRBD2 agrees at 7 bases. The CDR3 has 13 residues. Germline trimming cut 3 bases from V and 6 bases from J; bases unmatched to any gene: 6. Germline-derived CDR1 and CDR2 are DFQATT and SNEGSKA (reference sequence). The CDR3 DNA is TGCAGTGCTAGCGGGGGGAAAAGGGATACGCAGTATTTT. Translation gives CSASGGKRDTQYF.

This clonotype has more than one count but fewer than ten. CDR3: CASSYGEARTYEQYF. DNA of the CDR3: TGTGCCAGCAGTTACGGTGAAGCGCGAACCTACGAGCAGTACTTC. V usage is TRBV6-5 and J usage is TRBJ2-7, with D unresolved. The CDR3 covers 15 residues. Trimming took 2 bases from V and 2 from J, leaving 13 bases between them. Germline V CDR1 and CDR2: MNHEY, SVGAGI.

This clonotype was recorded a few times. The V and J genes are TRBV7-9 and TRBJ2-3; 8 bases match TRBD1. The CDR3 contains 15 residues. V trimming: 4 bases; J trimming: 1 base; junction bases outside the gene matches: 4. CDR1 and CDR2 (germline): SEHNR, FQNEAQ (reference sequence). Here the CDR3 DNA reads TGTGCCAGCAGCTGGAAGGGACAGGGCACAGATACGCAGTATTTT. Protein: CASSWKGQGTDTQYF.

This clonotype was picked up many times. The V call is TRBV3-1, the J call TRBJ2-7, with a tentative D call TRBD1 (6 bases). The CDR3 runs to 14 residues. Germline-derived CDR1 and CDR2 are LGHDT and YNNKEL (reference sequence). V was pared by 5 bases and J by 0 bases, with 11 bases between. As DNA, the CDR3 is TGTGCCAGCAGCACGGACAGATCCTCCTACGAGCAGTACTTC. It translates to CASSTDRSSYEQYF.

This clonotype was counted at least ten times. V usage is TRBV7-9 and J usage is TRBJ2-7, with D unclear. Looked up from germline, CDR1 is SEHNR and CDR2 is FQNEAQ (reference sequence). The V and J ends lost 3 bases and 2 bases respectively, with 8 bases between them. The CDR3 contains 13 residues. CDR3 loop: CASSFETAYEQYF. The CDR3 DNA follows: TGTGCCAGCAGCTTCGAGACGGCCTACGAGCAGTACTTC.

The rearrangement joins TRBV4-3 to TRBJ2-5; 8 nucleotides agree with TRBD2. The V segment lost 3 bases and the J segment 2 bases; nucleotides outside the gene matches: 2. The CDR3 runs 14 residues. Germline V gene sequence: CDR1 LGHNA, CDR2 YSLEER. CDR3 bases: TGCGCCAGCAGCCAGGGACTAGTTCAAGAGACCCAGTACTTC. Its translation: CASSQGLVQETQYF.

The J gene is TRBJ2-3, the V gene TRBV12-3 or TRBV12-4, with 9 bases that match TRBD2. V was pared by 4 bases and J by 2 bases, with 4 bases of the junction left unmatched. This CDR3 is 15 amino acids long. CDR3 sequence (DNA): TGTGCCAGCAGTTCCAGCGGGGGGCCCACAGATACGCAGTATTTT. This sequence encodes CASSSSGGPTDTQYF.

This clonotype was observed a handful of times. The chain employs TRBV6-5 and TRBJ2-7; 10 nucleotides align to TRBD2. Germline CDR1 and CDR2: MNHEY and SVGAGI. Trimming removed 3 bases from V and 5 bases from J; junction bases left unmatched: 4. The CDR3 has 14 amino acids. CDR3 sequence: CASSYSGLANEQYF. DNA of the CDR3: TGTGCCAGCAGTTATTCGGGACTAGCGAACGAGCAGTACTTC.

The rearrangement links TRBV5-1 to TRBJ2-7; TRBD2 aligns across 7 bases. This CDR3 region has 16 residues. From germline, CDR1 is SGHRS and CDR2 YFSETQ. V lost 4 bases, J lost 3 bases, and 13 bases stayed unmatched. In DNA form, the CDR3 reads TGCGCCAGCAGCCGCCCTCGGGGGGTCCCCCTCTACGAGCAGTACTTC. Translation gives CASSRPRGVPLYEQYF.

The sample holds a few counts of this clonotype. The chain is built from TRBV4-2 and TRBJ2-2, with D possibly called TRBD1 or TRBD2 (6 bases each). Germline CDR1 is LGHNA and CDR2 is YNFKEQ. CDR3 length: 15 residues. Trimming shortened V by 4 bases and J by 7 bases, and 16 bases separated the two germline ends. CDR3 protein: CASSPDRRRVGELFF. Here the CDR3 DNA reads TGTGCCAGCAGCCCAGACAGGAGGAGGGTCGGGGAGCTGTTTTTT.

The CDR3 protein is CASSLVLMRQENYEQYF. CDR3 nucleotide sequence: TGTGCCAGCAGCTTGGTCCTTATGAGACAGGAGAACTACGAGCAGTACTTC. V gene TRBV5-5 combines with J gene TRBJ2-7, with D tentatively TRBD1 (6 bases). This CDR3 is built from 17 residues. Germline CDR1 and CDR2: SGHKS and YYEKEE (reference sequence). V shed 0 bases and J shed 3 bases, with 19 bases lying between them.

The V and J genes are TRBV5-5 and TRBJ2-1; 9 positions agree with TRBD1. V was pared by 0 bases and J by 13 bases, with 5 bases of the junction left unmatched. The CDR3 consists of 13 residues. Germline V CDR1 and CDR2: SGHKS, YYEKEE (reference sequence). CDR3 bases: TGTGCCAGCAGCTTGGAAGGGACAGGGATCCAGTTCTTC. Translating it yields CASSLEGTGIQFF.

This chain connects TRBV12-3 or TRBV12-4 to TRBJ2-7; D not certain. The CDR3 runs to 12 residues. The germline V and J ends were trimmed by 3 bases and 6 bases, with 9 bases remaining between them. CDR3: CASSFSISEQYF. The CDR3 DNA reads TGTGCCAGCAGTTTCTCCATCTCCGAGCAGTACTTC.

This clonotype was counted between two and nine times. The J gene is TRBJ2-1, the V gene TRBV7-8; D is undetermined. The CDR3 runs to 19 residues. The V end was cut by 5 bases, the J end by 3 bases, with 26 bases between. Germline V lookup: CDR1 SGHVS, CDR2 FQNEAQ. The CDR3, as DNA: TGTGCCAGCAGCCACCGATCACGACACAACCCTCTTGGCTACAATGAGCAGTTCTTC. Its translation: CASSHRSRHNPLGYNEQFF.

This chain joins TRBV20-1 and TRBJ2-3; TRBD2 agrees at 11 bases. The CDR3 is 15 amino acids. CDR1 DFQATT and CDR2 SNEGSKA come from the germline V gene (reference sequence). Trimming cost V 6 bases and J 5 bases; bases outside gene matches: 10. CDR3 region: CSAITTSGRIDTQYF. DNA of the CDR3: TGCAGTGCCATCACCACTAGCGGGAGAATAGATACGCAGTATTTT.

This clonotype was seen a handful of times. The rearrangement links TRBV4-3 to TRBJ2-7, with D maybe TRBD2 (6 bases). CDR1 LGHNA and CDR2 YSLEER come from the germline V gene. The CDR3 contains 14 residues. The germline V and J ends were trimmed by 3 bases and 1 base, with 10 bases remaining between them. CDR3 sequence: CASSQGDWSYEQYF. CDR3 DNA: TGCGCCAGCAGCCAGGGGGACTGGTCCTACGAGCAGTACTTC.

DNA for the CDR3: TGCGCCAGCAGCTTGGTAGGGGCGGGGGAGCAGTTCTTC. Translated: CASSLVGAGEQFF. The rearrangement joins TRBV5-1 to TRBJ2-1; TRBD2 might be the D (6 bases). Trimming left V 0 bases short and J 10 bases short, with 11 bases between. The CDR3 is 13 residues long. CDR1 SGHRS and CDR2 YFSETQ come from the germline V gene. The full variable domain, rest sourced from reference TRBV5-1 and TRBJ2-1, is KAGVTQTPRYLIKTRGQQVTLSCSPISGHRSVSWYQQTPGQGLQFLFEYFSETQRNKGNFPGRFSGRQFSNSRSEMNVSTLELGDSALYLCASSLVGAGEQFFGPGTRLTVL.

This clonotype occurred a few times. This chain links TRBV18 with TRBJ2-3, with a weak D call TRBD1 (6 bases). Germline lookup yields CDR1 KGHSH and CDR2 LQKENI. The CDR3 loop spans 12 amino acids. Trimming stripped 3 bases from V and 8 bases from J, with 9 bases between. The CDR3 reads CASSPDRFTQYF. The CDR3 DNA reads TGTGCCAGCTCACCGGACAGATTTACGCAGTATTTT.

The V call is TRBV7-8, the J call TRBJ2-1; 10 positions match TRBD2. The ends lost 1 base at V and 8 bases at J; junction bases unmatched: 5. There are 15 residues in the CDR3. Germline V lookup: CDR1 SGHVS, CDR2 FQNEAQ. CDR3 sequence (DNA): TGTGCCAGCAGCTTAGAGCGGGGGGGCTGGGATGAGCAGTTCTTC. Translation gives CASSLERGGWDEQFF.

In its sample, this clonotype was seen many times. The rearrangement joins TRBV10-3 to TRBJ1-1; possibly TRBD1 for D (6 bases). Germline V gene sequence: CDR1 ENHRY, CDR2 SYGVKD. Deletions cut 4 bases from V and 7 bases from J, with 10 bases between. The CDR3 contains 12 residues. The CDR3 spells CAISATGNEAFF. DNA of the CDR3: TGTGCCATCAGTGCTACAGGGAATGAAGCTTTCTTT.

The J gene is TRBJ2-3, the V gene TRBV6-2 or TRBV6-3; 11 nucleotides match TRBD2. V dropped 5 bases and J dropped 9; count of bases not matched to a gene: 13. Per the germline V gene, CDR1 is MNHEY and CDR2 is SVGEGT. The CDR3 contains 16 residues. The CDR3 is CASSPGVIAGGDTQYF. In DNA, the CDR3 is TGTGCCAGCAGTCCTGGCGTAATAGCGGGGGGGGACACGCAGTATTTT.

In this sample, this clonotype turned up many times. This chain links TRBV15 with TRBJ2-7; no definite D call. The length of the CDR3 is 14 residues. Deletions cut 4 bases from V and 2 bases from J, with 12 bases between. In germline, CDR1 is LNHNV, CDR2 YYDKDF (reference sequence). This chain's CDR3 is CATSISGNPYEQYF. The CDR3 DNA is TGTGCCACCAGCATCAGTGGGAACCCCTACGAGCAGTACTTC.

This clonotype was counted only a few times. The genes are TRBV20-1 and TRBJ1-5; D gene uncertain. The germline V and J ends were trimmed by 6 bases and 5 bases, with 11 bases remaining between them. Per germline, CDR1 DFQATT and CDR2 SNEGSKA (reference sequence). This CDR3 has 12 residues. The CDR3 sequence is CSALTTDQPQHF. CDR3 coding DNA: TGCAGTGCCCTAACCACGGATCAGCCCCAGCATTTT.